This T cell receptor (beta chain) comes out of a study of blood T cell repertoires in COVID-19. The V segment lost 5 bases and the J segment 3 bases; nucleotides outside the gene matches: 7. Germline V CDR1 and CDR2: LGHDT, YNNKEL (reference sequence). The CDR3 extends over 15 amino acids. Measured with immunoSEQ multiplex PCR; TCRdb has only the in-frame clones, and not every one. The data contain 85,000 to 110,000 clones, more than 75% of them singletons. Specimen: peripheral blood. The clonotype originates from a human donor in a cohort sampled during active COVID-19. The chain recombines TRBV3-1 (or the pseudogene TRBV3-2) with TRBJ1-3; 7 bases fit TRBD1. The CDR3 region is CASSYLTGFGNTIYF. The DNA for the CDR3 is TGTGCCAGCAGCTATTTGACAGGGTTTGGAAACACCATATATTTT.